The 31 T cell receptor beta chains below come from one sample, sequenced in a study of shared clonotypes between healthy human individuals. Data came from immunoSEQ multiplex PCR; TCRdb stores just in-frame clones and leaves some out. Counted here are more than 200,000 clones, 60% to 80% occurring once; the ten biggest clones make up roughly 10%. Sequencing was carried out using memory CD4+ T cells sorted from blood. As to subset: CD45RA-negative fraction. The origin of the receptors is a man aged 25 to 45 in good health.

The chain combines TRBV5-6 with TRBJ2-1, with D tentatively TRBD1 or TRBD2 (5 bases each). The CDR3 contains 16 residues. Trimming removed 5 bases from V and 1 base from J, with 16 bases in between. From germline, CDR1 is SGHDT and CDR2 YYEEEE. The CDR3 bases are TGTGCCAGCAGTAGAGGGGTTGAGTCTTCCTACAATGAGCAGTTCTTC. Residues: CASSRGVESSYNEQFF.

This chain uses TRBV7-9 with TRBJ1-2; D is unclear. The CDR3 extends over 13 amino acids. With 11 bases removed from V and 6 bases from J, the gap between germline ends came to 19 bases. Germline CDR1 reads SEHNR; CDR2 reads FQNEAQ (reference sequence). CDR3 DNA sequence: TGTGCCGCCCTCATGTCGAGTGAGGATGGCTACACCTTC. This codes for CAALMSSEDGYTF.

The chain joins TRBV6-4 to TRBJ2-1; 11 nucleotides align to TRBD1. Germline CDR1 reads MRHNA; CDR2 reads SNTAGT. The CDR3 loop spans 15 amino acids. J was trimmed by 3 bases and V by 3 bases; bases with no gene match: 1. The CDR3 region has the DNA TGTGCCAGCAGTGAGGGGACAGGGGGCTACAATGAGCAGTTCTTC. Translating it yields CASSEGTGGYNEQFF.

The rearrangement joins TRBV15 to TRBJ2-7; 13 nucleotides match TRBD2. CDR3 length: 15 residues. V was clipped by 4 bases and J by 2 bases; unmatched bases: 2. Germline CDR1 is LNHNV and CDR2 is YYDKDF (reference sequence). The CDR3 bases are TGTGCCACCAGCACGGGACTAGCGGGGACCTACGAGCAGTACTTC. It yields the protein CATSTGLAGTYEQYF.

The chain combines TRBV7-2 with TRBJ2-5; D unclear. Germline lookup yields CDR1 SGHTA and CDR2 FQGNSA. The CDR3 is 15 amino acids. V dropped 5 bases and J dropped 3 bases, with 16 bases sitting between them. CDR3 region: CASSPQISAEETQYF. The CDR3 DNA sequence: TGTGCCAGCAGCCCCCAAATATCTGCAGAAGAGACCCAGTACTTC.

A few counts support this clone. The chain joins TRBV11-3 to TRBJ1-3; a weak D match, TRBD1 (5 bases). Trimming left V 5 bases short and J 3 bases short, with 14 bases between. This CDR3 spans 15 amino acids. Looked up from germline, CDR1 is SGHNT and CDR2 is YENEEA. CDR3: CASSGPRTHGNTIYF. CDR3 DNA sequence: TGTGCCAGCAGCGGCCCCCGGACACATGGAAACACCATATATTTT.

This clone was seen more than once but under ten times. The chain combines TRBV19 with TRBJ1-2; tentative D call: TRBD1 (6 bases). The CDR3 totals 15 residues. V lost 7 bases, J lost 7 bases, and 22 bases lay in between. CDR1 LNHDA and CDR2 SQIVND come from the germline V gene (reference sequence). The CDR3 loop reads CASTTVFVGRGGYTF. CDR3 nucleotides: TGTGCCAGTACCACGGTCTTCGTCGGCAGGGGTGGCTACACCTTC.

CDR3 bases: TGTGCCAGCCTGAGGCTGAGCTCCTACAATGAGCAGTTCTTC. It codes for CASLRLSSYNEQFF. V and J are TRBV2 and TRBJ2-1; D remains ambiguous. This CDR3 has 14 residues. V shed 8 bases and J shed 0 bases, with 11 bases lying between them. Germline V gives CDR1 SNHLY, CDR2 FYNNEI.

The V call is TRBV28, the J call TRBJ1-4; D uncertain. The germline V gene encodes CDR1 MDHEN and CDR2 SYDVKM. V shed 2 bases and J shed 0 bases, with 7 bases lying between them. The CDR3 is 15 amino acids. As DNA, the CDR3 is TGTGCCAGCAGTTTAGGAGTAGCAACTAATGAAAAACTGTTTTTT. Its protein product is CASSLGVATNEKLFF. The whole variable domain, filled in from reference TRBV28 and TRBJ1-4, reads DVKVTQSSRYLVKRTGEKVFLECVQDMDHENMFWYRQDPGLGLRLIYFSYDVKMKEKGDIPEGYSVSREKKERFSLILESASTNQTSMYLCASSLGVATNEKLFFGSGTQLSVL.

This clone was observed many times. The chain carries TRBV25-1 and TRBJ1-4, with D hard to call. With 4 bases removed from V and 5 bases from J, the gap between germline ends came to 14 bases. Germline CDR1 and CDR2: MGHDK and SYGVNS. The CDR3 extends over 15 amino acids. The CDR3 here is CASSGVGEENEKLFF. The CDR3 DNA sequence: TGTGCCAGCAGTGGGGTCGGGGAGGAGAATGAAAAACTGTTTTTT.

This clone was found many times. The same CDR3 can be traced to other DNA sequences in this sample. The J gene is TRBJ1-2, the V gene TRBV6-5; D possibly corresponds to TRBD1 (6 bases). V was clipped by 6 bases and J by 8 bases, with 10 bases between them. Germline CDR1 MNHEY, CDR2 SVGAGI. The CDR3 loop spans 11 amino acids. CDR3 sequence: CASSQGGGYTF. The CDR3 DNA reads TGTGCCAGCAGCCAAGGGGGAGGCTACACCTTC.

As to this clone: The same CDR3 is also encoded by other DNA sequences in this sample. The V gene is TRBV11-3, the J gene TRBJ2-3; a weak D match, TRBD1 (5 bases). The V gene lost 5 bases and the J gene lost 2 bases, with 14 bases spanning the gap. Germline V lookup: CDR1 SGHNT, CDR2 YENEEA. This CDR3 comprises 15 residues. The CDR3 sequence is CASSLGQGPTDTQYF. CDR3 DNA sequence: TGTGCCAGCAGCCTGGGTCAGGGCCCCACAGATACGCAGTATTTT.

With regard to this clone: At one end the junction does not follow the germline gene, possibly because of a read error. The chain is built from TRBV7-7 and TRBJ2-5; D ambiguous. This CDR3 contains 14 residues. CDR1 SSHAT and CDR2 FNYEAQ come from the germline V gene (reference sequence). CDR3 in amino acids: CASSLNGLRETQYF. CDR3 sequence (DNA): TGTGCTAGCAGCTTAAACGGCCTACGGGAGACCCAGTACTTC.

V is TRBV4-1 and J is TRBJ1-1, with a tentative D call TRBD1 (5 bases). The CDR3 is 16 residues long. Germline loops: CDR1 MGHRA, CDR2 YSYEKL. The V end lost 0 bases, the J end lost 4 bases, and 15 bases lay between the germline ends. The DNA of the CDR3 is TGCGCCAGCAGCCAAGAAAGGTGGGGGGTGGCCACTGAAGCTTTCTTT. Its translation is CASSQERWGVATEAFF.

V usage is TRBV5-1 and J usage is TRBJ1-2; D gene uncertain. The germline gives CDR1 SGHRS, CDR2 YFSETQ. CDR3 length: 13 amino acids. The V end was cut by 0 bases, the J end by 4 bases, with 7 bases between. The CDR3 sequence: CASSLVDSYGYTF. The CDR3 coding sequence is TGCGCCAGCAGCTTGGTGGATTCCTATGGCTACACCTTC.

The CDR3 nucleotides read TGTGCCAGCAGCTGGCTGGCCTACAATGAGCAGTTCTTC. This translates into CASSWLAYNEQFF. The rearrangement uses TRBV11-3 and TRBJ2-1; D not resolved. Germline lookup yields CDR1 SGHNT and CDR2 YENEEA. The V end was cut by 4 bases, the J end by 2 bases, with 6 bases between. The CDR3 totals 13 residues.

The rearrangement uses TRBV6-5 and TRBJ2-1; perhaps TRBD1 as D (5 bases). With 2 bases removed from V and 5 bases from J, the gap between germline ends came to 16 bases. CDR1 and CDR2 from the germline V gene are MNHEY and SVGAGI. The CDR3 totals 16 residues. The CDR3 loop reads CASSYLRADKNNEQFF. The CDR3 DNA is TGTGCCAGCAGTTACCTTCGGGCGGACAAGAACAATGAGCAGTTCTTC.

The J gene is TRBJ2-6, the V gene TRBV11-2; D unclear. From germline, CDR1 is SGHAT and CDR2 FQNNGV. Trimming removed 5 bases from V and 1 base from J, with 9 bases in between. This CDR3 comprises 15 residues. CDR3 sequence (DNA): TGTGCCAGCAGCCCTCCCCTTTCTGGGGCCAACGTCCTGACTTTC. It translates to CASSPPLSGANVLTF.

The chain has TRBV6-4 and TRBJ1-5, with 7 bases fitting TRBD1. The CDR3 is 13 amino acids. With V trimmed by 8 bases and J by 3 bases, 4 bases remained unmatched. Germline V gene sequence: CDR1 MRHNA, CDR2 SNTAGT. The CDR3 sequence: CASAGGPNQPQHF. CDR3 coding DNA: TGTGCCAGCGCAGGGGGGCCCAATCAGCCCCAGCATTTT.

The CDR3 reads CASSVREGLYEQYF. In nucleotides, the CDR3 is TGTGCCAGCAGCGTACGGGAGGGCCTCTACGAGCAGTACTTC. The chain employs TRBV7-8 and TRBJ2-7, with 8 bases fitting TRBD2. With V trimmed by 5 bases and J by 3 bases, 6 bases remained unmatched. The germline CDR1 and CDR2 sequences are SGHVS and FQNEAQ. The CDR3 spans 14 residues.

The chain has TRBV5-1 and TRBJ2-5; the D is unclear. The CDR3 is 14 residues long. CDR1 is SGHRS and CDR2 is YFSETQ in the germline V gene. The V end was cut by 0 bases, the J end by 1 base, with 7 bases between. The CDR3 is CASSLVSTQETQYF. DNA for the CDR3: TGCGCCAGCAGCTTGGTGTCAACCCAAGAGACCCAGTACTTC.

This clone was recorded a few times. This rearrangement joins TRBV11-3 to TRBJ2-1, with a possible D match to TRBD2 (5 bases). V was cut by 5 bases and J by 5 bases, with 16 bases left in between. This CDR3 has 15 residues. Per the germline V gene, CDR1 is SGHNT and CDR2 is YENEEA. CDR3 residues: CASSPGGLADNEQFF. The CDR3 nucleotides read TGTGCCAGCAGCCCGGGCGGTCTAGCTGACAATGAGCAGTTCTTC.

This chain uses TRBV14 with TRBJ1-1; TRBD1 agrees at 8 bases. This CDR3 is 15 amino acids long. V gave up 0 bases and J gave up 10 bases; unmatched junction bases: 10. From germline, CDR1 is SGHDN and CDR2 FVKESK. CDR3 in amino acids: CASSQDQVRGRGAFF. In nucleotides, the CDR3 is TGTGCCAGCAGCCAAGATCAAGTCAGGGGGCGGGGAGCTTTCTTT.

This clone has a handful of counts. The chain joins TRBV29-1 to TRBJ2-7; D possibly corresponds to TRBD2 (5 bases). Germline values: CDR1 SQVTM, CDR2 ANQGSEA. Trimming removed 3 bases at V and 3 bases at J, with 18 bases between. The CDR3 spans 15 residues. The CDR3 loop reads CSVEGDLTNGYEQYF. CDR3 sequence (DNA): TGCAGCGTTGAGGGAGATTTAACGAATGGCTACGAGCAGTACTTC.

At least ten counts were recorded for this clone. This chain joins TRBV6-4 and TRBJ2-1; D may be TRBD1 (6 bases). This CDR3 has 12 amino acids. Trimming took off 2 bases at V and 7 bases at J, with 6 bases between the two ends. The V gene's germline CDR1 is MRHNA and CDR2 SNTAGT. The chain's CDR3 is CASSDQGNEQFF. In DNA, the CDR3 is TGTGCCAGCAGTGACCAGGGGAATGAGCAGTTCTTC.

The chain has TRBV7-2 and TRBJ2-7; 9 bases are shared with TRBD1. V shed 1 base and J 3 bases; nucleotides not matched to a gene: 4. The germline gives CDR1 SGHTA, CDR2 FQGNSA. This CDR3 is built from 15 residues. The CDR3 bases are TGTGCCAGCAGCTTAGATGGGGACAGGGTCTACGAGCAGTACTTC. As protein: CASSLDGDRVYEQYF.

This rearrangement joins TRBV5-1 to TRBJ2-1; D is possibly TRBD1 or TRBD2 (5 bases each). CDR1 and CDR2 from the germline V gene are SGHRS and YFSETQ. This CDR3 has 14 residues. V was cut by 4 bases and J by 5 bases, with 13 bases left in between. The CDR3: CASSPFGANNEQFF. The DNA for the CDR3 is TGCGCCAGCAGCCCCTTCGGGGCCAACAATGAGCAGTTCTTC.

This clone appeared a few times. The rearrangement joins TRBV14 to TRBJ2-2, with D tentatively TRBD2 (6 bases). Germline CDR1 SGHDN, CDR2 FVKESK. V was trimmed by 4 bases and J by 5 bases, leaving 17 bases between them. The length of the CDR3 is 16 residues. The CDR3 coding sequence is TGTGCCAGCAGCCCCCGGCGGAGGGGCGAGACCGGGGAGCTGTTTTTT. This translates into CASSPRRRGETGELFF.

The gene calls are TRBV11-2 and TRBJ2-1, with 8 bases fitting TRBD2. The CDR3 covers 15 residues. The germline gives CDR1 SGHAT, CDR2 FQNNGV. The V and J ends lost 6 bases and 7 bases, in that order; junction bases with no gene match: 11. The CDR3 here is CASSPQLAEGNEQFF. The DNA of the CDR3 is TGTGCCAGCAGTCCTCAACTAGCGGAAGGGAATGAGCAGTTCTTC. Supplemented by reference TRBV11-2 and TRBJ2-1, the full variable domain reads EAGVAQSPRYKIIEKRQSVAFWCNPISGHATLYWYQQILGQGPKLLIQFQNNGVVDDSQLPKDRFSAERLKGVDSTLKIQPAKLEDSAVYLCASSPQLAEGNEQFFGPGTRLTVL.

The CDR3 region is CAWSPGTQKAQHF. The DNA for the CDR3 is TGTGCCTGGAGTCCCGGGACACAAAAAGCCCAGCATTTT. J is TRBJ1-5 and V is TRBV30; maybe TRBD1 (6 bases). The V gene lost 2 bases and the J gene lost 11 bases, with 16 bases spanning the gap. The CDR3 loop spans 13 amino acids. Germline V gene data show CDR1 as GTSNPN and CDR2 as SVGIG (reference sequence).

This clone was seen more than once but under ten times. The rearrangement uses TRBV19 and TRBJ2-1; 9 bases align to TRBD2. There are 14 residues in the CDR3. V dropped 8 bases and J dropped 5; count of bases not matched to a gene: 7. In germline, CDR1 is LNHDA, CDR2 SQIVND (reference sequence). CDR3 nucleotides: TGTGCCAGTGGGAAAATAGCGGGAGACAATGAGCAGTTCTTC. It specifies CASGKIAGDNEQFF.